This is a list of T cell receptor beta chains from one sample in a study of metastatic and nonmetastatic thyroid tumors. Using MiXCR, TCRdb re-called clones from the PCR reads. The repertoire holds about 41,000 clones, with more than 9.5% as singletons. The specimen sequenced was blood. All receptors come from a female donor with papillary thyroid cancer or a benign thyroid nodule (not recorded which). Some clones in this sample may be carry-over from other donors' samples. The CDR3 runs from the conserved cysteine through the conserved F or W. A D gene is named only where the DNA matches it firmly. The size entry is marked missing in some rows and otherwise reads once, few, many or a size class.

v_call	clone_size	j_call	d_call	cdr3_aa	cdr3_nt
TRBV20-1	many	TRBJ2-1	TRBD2	CSARVSGMVEQFF	TGCAGTGCTAGGGTTAGCGGGATGGTTGAGCAGTTCTTC
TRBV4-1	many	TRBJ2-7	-	CASSHGQPGEQYF	TGCGCCAGCAGCCACGGACAGCCGGGGGAGCAGTACTTC
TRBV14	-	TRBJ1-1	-	CASSLAIMNTEAFF	TGTGCCAGCAGCCTGGCAATTATGAACACTGAAGCTTTCTTT
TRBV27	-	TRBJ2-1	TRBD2	CASSLGTSSYNEQFF	TGTGCCAGCAGTTTGGGGACTAGCTCCTACAATGAGCAGTTCTTC
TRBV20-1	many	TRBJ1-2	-	CSARDYRNYGYTF	TGCAGTGCTAGAGATTACAGGAACTATGGCTACACCTTC
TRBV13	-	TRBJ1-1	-	CASGLTGDLNTEAFF	TGTGCCAGCGGATTAACTGGGGACCTGAACACTGAAGCTTTCTTT
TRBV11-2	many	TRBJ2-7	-	CASSFGLGSFSEQYF	TGTGCCAGCAGCTTCGGCCTAGGTTCCTTCTCCGAGCAGTACTTC
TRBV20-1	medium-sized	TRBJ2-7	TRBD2	CSARGLAGQYEQYF	TGCAGTGCTAGAGGGCTAGCGGGACAATACGAGCAGTACTTC
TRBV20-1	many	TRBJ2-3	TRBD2	CSARTGLAGVGTQYF	TGCAGTGCTCGAACGGGACTAGCGGGAGTCGGTACGCAGTATTTT
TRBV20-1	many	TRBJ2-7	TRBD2	CSARLAGFYEQYF	TGCAGTGCTAGACTAGCGGGTTTCTACGAGCAGTACTTC
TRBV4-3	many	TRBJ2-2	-	CASSQDLTAGELFF	TGCGCCAGCAGCCAAGATCTGACAGCCGGGGAGCTGTTTTTT
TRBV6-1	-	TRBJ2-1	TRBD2	CASSTTSGTVNEQFF	TGTGCCAGCAGTACAACTAGCGGGACGGTCAATGAGCAGTTCTTC
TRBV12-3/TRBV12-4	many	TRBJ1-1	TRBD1	CASIRTGPTEAFF	TGTGCCAGCATCAGGACAGGGCCCACTGAAGCTTTCTTT
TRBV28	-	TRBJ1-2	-	CASSPTIRSYGYTF	TGTGCCAGCAGTCCTACCATTCGATCTTATGGCTACACCTTC
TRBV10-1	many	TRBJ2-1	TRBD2	CASSDGTASGKDSYNEQFF	TGCGCCAGCAGTGATGGGACGGCTAGCGGGAAAGACAGCTACAATGAGCAGTTCTTC
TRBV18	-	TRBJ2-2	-	CASSPRVWTGELFF	TGTGCCAGCTCACCTCGGGTGTGGACCGGGGAGCTGTTTTTT
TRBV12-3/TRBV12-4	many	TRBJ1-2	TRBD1	CASSLATGSRGYTF	TGTGCCAGCAGTTTAGCGACAGGGTCGAGGGGCTACACCTTC
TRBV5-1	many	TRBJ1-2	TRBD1	CASSLQGANYGYTF	TGCGCCAGCAGCTTACAGGGGGCTAACTATGGCTACACCTTC
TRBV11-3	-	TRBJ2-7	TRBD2	CASSLVGGGLDNEQYF	TGTGCCAGCAGCCTAGTGGGCGGGGGGTTGGACAATGAGCAGTACTTC
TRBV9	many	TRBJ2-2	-	CASSVSTIDTGELFF	TGTGCCAGCAGCGTATCGACTATTGACACCGGGGAGCTGTTTTTT
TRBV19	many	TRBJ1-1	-	CASTLLGSQNTEAFF	TGTGCCAGTACCCTCCTGGGGAGCCAGAACACTGAAGCTTTCTTT
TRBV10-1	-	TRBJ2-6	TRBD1	CARDTRGPGANVLTF	TGCGCCAGAGATACCAGGGGGCCTGGGGCCAACGTCCTGACTTTC
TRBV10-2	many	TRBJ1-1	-	CASSDGAYMNTEAFF	TGCGCCAGCAGCGATGGGGCTTACATGAACACTGAAGCTTTCTTT
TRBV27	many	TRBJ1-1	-	CASSLYGMGGVNTEAFF	TGTGCCAGCAGTTTATATGGGATGGGAGGGGTGAACACTGAAGCTTTCTTT
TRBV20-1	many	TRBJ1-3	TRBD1	CSAGGQGATSGNTIYF	TGCAGTGCTGGGGGACAGGGGGCAACCTCTGGAAACACCATATATTTT
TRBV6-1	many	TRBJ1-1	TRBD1	CASRTGTEKAFF	TGTGCCAGCAGGACCGGGACAGAGAAAGCTTTCTTT
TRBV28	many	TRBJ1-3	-	CASRDGSGNTIYF	TGTGCCAGCAGAGACGGATCTGGAAACACCATATATTTT